A selection of T cell receptor beta chains follows, all from one sample in a study of T-cell reconstitution after alpha-beta-depleted transplantation in children. TCRdb passed the PCR reads through MiXCR, listing each CDR3 protein once. The top ten clones hold 2% to 2.5% of a sample with hundreds of thousands of distinct CDR3 sequences, about 10% of them seen once. The input for sequencing was PBMCs, taken before TCRalphabeta/CD19-depleted stem cell transplant. These receptors came from a child under 10 years old with inherited bone marrow failure, due to receive a stem cell transplant. Both conserved end residues are part of each CDR3. D genes are given only for firm matches. Clone size is shown for a subset of rows, as once, few, many or a class of expanded clone.

-,many,TRBJ1-2,TRBV5-6,12,CASSTEDDGYTF,TGTGCCAGCAGCACCGAAGACGATGGCTACACCTTC
-,few,TRBJ2-3,TRBV5-1,13,CASSLFTEDTQYF,TGCGCCAGCAGCTTGTTTACCGAAGATACGCAGTATTTT
-,many,TRBJ1-5,TRBV2,15,CASSAGAVYDQPQHF,TGTGCCAGCAGTGCAGGGGCGGTGTACGATCAGCCCCAGCATTTT
TRBD2,few,TRBJ2-3,TRBV12-3/TRBV12-4,19,CASSLARGSGPGGTDTQYF,TGTGCCAGCAGTTTAGCGCGTGGTAGCGGTCCCGGGGGGACAGATACGCAGTATTTT
TRBD2,-,TRBJ2-1,TRBV12-3/TRBV12-4,17,CASSLRTSGSRYNEQFF,TGTGCCAGCAGTCTCCGGACTAGCGGGAGTAGATACAATGAGCAGTTCTTC
-,many,TRBJ2-1,TRBV9,16,CASSVGRGRIYNEQFF,TGTGCCAGCAGCGTAGGCCGTGGACGAATCTACAATGAGCAGTTCTTC
TRBD2,many,TRBJ2-1,TRBV20-1,15,CSAREAGGPYNEQFF,TGCAGTGCTAGAGAAGCGGGAGGGCCCTACAATGAGCAGTTCTTC
-,many,TRBJ1-1,TRBV7-9,15,CASSLLRGVNTEAFF,TGTGCCAGCAGCCTGCTCCGGGGGGTGAACACTGAAGCTTTCTTT
TRBD2,many,TRBJ2-3,TRBV6-1,15,CAIGRSLTSSDTQYF,TGTGCCATCGGGAGATCCCTGACTAGCTCAGATACGCAGTATTTT
-,-,TRBJ2-1,TRBV7-9,16,CASSPAPGTPSREQFF,TGTGCCAGCAGCCCGGCCCCCGGGACCCCTTCTCGGGAGCAGTTCTTC
TRBD2,many,TRBJ2-7,TRBV5-1,14,CASSFGSGGYEQYF,TGCGCCAGCAGCTTCGGTAGCGGGGGCTACGAGCAGTACTTC
TRBD2,-,TRBJ2-2,TRBV7-8,17,CASSLIGGGGSAGELFF,TGTGCCAGCAGCTTAATTGGCGGCGGGGGTTCCGCCGGGGAGCTGTTTTTT
TRBD2,-,TRBJ2-5,TRBV11-2,16,CASSLVGTSGQETQYF,TGTGCCAGCAGCTTAGTCGGGACTAGCGGCCAAGAGACCCAGTACTTC
TRBD2,many,TRBJ2-7,TRBV20-1,14,CSAAPAGELYEQYF,TGCAGTGCTGCACCAGCGGGAGAGCTCTACGAGCAGTACTTC
-,-,TRBJ2-7,TRBV6-2/TRBV6-3,15,CASSYPGRTIYEQYF,TGTGCCAGCAGTTACCCCGGACGCACGATCTACGAGCAGTACTTC
-,-,TRBJ1-1,TRBV12-3/TRBV12-4,13,CASSVSLSTEAFF,TGTGCCAGCAGTGTCTCCTTGAGCACTGAAGCTTTCTTT
-,many,TRBJ1-1,TRBV20-1,12,CRFSLKNTEAFF,TGCAGGTTCAGCCTGAAGAACACTGAAGCTTTCTTT
-,many,TRBJ2-2,TRBV12-3/TRBV12-4,14,CASSFYRNTGELFF,TGTGCCAGCAGTTTCTACCGGAACACCGGGGAGCTGTTTTTT
TRBD2,few,TRBJ2-1,TRBV6-5,13,CASRYSGSSNPFF,TGTGCCAGCAGATATAGCGGGAGCAGTAACCCGTTCTTC